This T cell receptor (beta chain) came from a study of beta chain features in type 1 diabetes. General study findings and limits: A moderate, significant TCRB CDR3 shortening appeared in type 1 diabetes across four CD4+ subsets.

This clone appeared a few times. The antigen remains unidentified. CD4+ naive, central memory, regulatory and stem cell-like memory cells were sorted via CD45RO/CCR7/CD25/CD127/CD95/CD27. Reverse transcription of all isolated RNA meant that expressed TCRB transcripts were sequenced. Profiling relied on immunoSEQ multiplex PCR, and the TCRdb table lists in-frame clones only, not all of them. The sample has some 280,000 clones, over 11% seen once; the top ten hold more than 0.015%. Germline CDR1 ENHRY, CDR2 SYGVKD. The ends were cut back, 5 bases at V and 8 bases at J, with 13 bases in the middle. CDR3 length: 13 amino acids.

The source is a young man with type 1 diabetes. The sequencing input was naive CD4+ T cells from blood. The J gene is TRBJ1-5, the V gene TRBV10-3; no reliable D call. CDR3 in DNA: TGTGCCATCAGTCCGACTGGCAAGGAGCCCCAGCATTTT. Amino acid sequence: CAISPTGKEPQHF.